The present TCR beta chain was sequenced within a study of shared clonotypes between healthy human individuals. At the level of the study: Donor ages ranged 18 to 49 years: two women, a few men. Regarding the study as a whole: What rarefaction showed was incomplete sorted-subset sequencing despite large depth.

CDR1 MNHEY and CDR2 SMNVEV come from the germline V gene (reference sequence). The CDR3 runs to 15 residues. J lost 5 bases, V lost 3 bases, and 6 bases had no gene match. Produced via immunoSEQ multiplex PCR; TCRdb's table is partial and in-frame only. Seen here are around 1.9 million clones, just under 95% observed once, and the top ten hold around 1.7%. With regard to this clone: As yet, its antigen is unknown.

Positively selected for CCR7, the CD45RO-negative cells used as naive CD8 cells excluded terminally differentiated effector memory CD45RA+ cells. The receptor was derived from a man aged 18 to 30 in good health. Some clones in this sample may be carry-over from other donors' samples. Sequencing input: naive CD8+ T cells from PBMCs. The chain uses TRBV27 and TRBJ2-5, with 10 bases identical to TRBD1. The CDR3 nucleotides are TGTGCCAGCAGTTTTAGTAGGGGACAGGGGGAGACCCAGTACTTC. Protein: CASSFSRGQGETQYF.